This is a list of T cell receptor beta chains from one sample in a study of early T cells in non-severe SARS-CoV-2 infection. TCRdb re-analysed the 5' RACE reads in MiXCR, keeping a single row per CDR3 protein. The table lists some 61,000 distinct CDR3 sequences, about a tenth of them singletons. The sample comprised whole blood. These TCRs come from an adult who was a healthcare worker with PCR-confirmed SARS-CoV-2 infection or an uninfected control (not recorded which). Both conserved end residues are part of each CDR3. The order of the fields is D gene, V gene, clone size, CDR3 length, J gene, CDR3 DNA, CDR3 protein. D genes are given only for firm matches. Clone size is given for some rows only: seen once, a few or many times, or a class if the clone is expanded.

D: NA; V: TRBV20-1; size: few; length: 14; J: TRBJ2-5; DNA: TGCAGTGCTAGAGTCCCCGGGGACCAAGAGACCCAGTACTTC; CDR3: CSARVPGDQETQYF
D: TRBD1; V: TRBV5-4; size: many; length: 15; J: TRBJ2-7; DNA: TGTGCCAGCAGCTTGGAAAACAGGGGACCCTACGAGCAGTACTTC; CDR3: CASSLENRGPYEQYF
D: NA; V: TRBV4-1; size: many; length: 14; J: TRBJ2-5; DNA: TGCGCCAGCAGCCAACAGGGTTTGGAAGAGACCCAGTACTTC; CDR3: CASSQQGLEETQYF
D: NA; V: TRBV20-1; size: NA; length: 10; J: TRBJ2-5; DNA: TGCAGTGCTTCCCTAGAGACCCAGTACTTC; CDR3: CSASLETQYF
D: TRBD1; V: TRBV12-3/TRBV12-4; size: many; length: 12; J: TRBJ1-1; DNA: TGTGCCAGCAGTTTAGCAACAGGGGCGGCTTTCTTT; CDR3: CASSLATGAAFF
D: NA; V: TRBV18; size: few; length: 15; J: TRBJ2-4; DNA: TGTGCCAGCTCACCCGTTACCGGGGAAAAGAATATTCAGTACTTC; CDR3: CASSPVTGEKNIQYF
D: TRBD2; V: TRBV6-4; size: many; length: 15; J: TRBJ2-3; DNA: TGTGCCAGCAGCCCTAGCGGGGGGGGCACAGATACGCAGTATTTT; CDR3: CASSPSGGGTDTQYF
D: NA; V: TRBV5-5; size: NA; length: 12; J: TRBJ2-1; DNA: TGTGCCAGCAGGGTCTCCTACAATGAGCAGTTCTTC; CDR3: CASRVSYNEQFF
D: NA; V: TRBV5-1; size: many; length: 14; J: TRBJ2-6; DNA: TGCGCCAGCAGCTTGGGCACTGGGGCCAACGTCCTGACTTTC; CDR3: CASSLGTGANVLTF
D: NA; V: TRBV18; size: NA; length: 14; J: TRBJ2-3; DNA: TGTGCCAGCTCACCACCGCCTAGCACAGATACGCAGTATTTT; CDR3: CASSPPPSTDTQYF
D: NA; V: TRBV7-8; size: NA; length: 16; J: TRBJ1-4; DNA: TGTGCCAGCAGCCCAGGCCCCCCCCGGACTAATGAAAAACTGTTTTTT; CDR3: CASSPGPPRTNEKLFF
D: TRBD1; V: TRBV2; size: many; length: 14; J: TRBJ1-6; DNA: TGTGCCAGCTCCCTTGGACAGGAAAATTCACCCCTCCACTTT; CDR3: CASSLGQENSPLHF
D: NA; V: TRBV7-2; size: many; length: 12; J: TRBJ1-5; DNA: TGTGCCAGCAGCGTAAGAAATCAGCCCCAGCATTTT; CDR3: CASSVRNQPQHF
D: NA; V: TRBV12-3/TRBV12-4; size: few; length: 13; J: TRBJ1-5; DNA: TGTGCCAGCAGTTCGAGCACGAAGCAGCCCCAGCATTTT; CDR3: CASSSSTKQPQHF
D: NA; V: TRBV5-4; size: many; length: 14; J: TRBJ2-7; DNA: TGTGCCAGCAGCTTGGGGCAAGGCGGCTCCGAGCAGTACTTC; CDR3: CASSLGQGGSEQYF
D: NA; V: TRBV15; size: many; length: 11; J: TRBJ2-5; DNA: TGTGCCACCGCGAGGGGGGAGACCCAGTACTTC; CDR3: CATARGETQYF
D: NA; V: TRBV7-9; size: many; length: 12; J: TRBJ1-1; DNA: TGTGCCAGCACTCCTCTTAACACTGAAGCTTTCTTT; CDR3: CASTPLNTEAFF
D: NA; V: TRBV10-3; size: NA; length: 12; J: TRBJ2-5; DNA: TGTGCCATCAGTGAGTCGCAAGAGACCCAGTACTTC; CDR3: CAISESQETQYF
D: NA; V: TRBV2; size: few; length: 11; J: TRBJ1-1; DNA: TGTGCCAGCCGGGCGAACACTGAAGCTTTCTTT; CDR3: CASRANTEAFF
D: NA; V: TRBV12-3/TRBV12-4; size: few; length: 14; J: TRBJ1-4; DNA: TGTGCCAGCACCTTCGGAGCAACTAATGAAAAACTGTTTTTT; CDR3: CASTFGATNEKLFF
D: NA; V: TRBV10-3; size: NA; length: 14; J: TRBJ1-1; DNA: TGTGCCATCAGGAATCCTGAACGGAACACTGAAGCTTTCTTT; CDR3: CAIRNPERNTEAFF
D: NA; V: TRBV20-1; size: many; length: 11; J: TRBJ2-7; DNA: TGCAGTGCTGGCAGGGATTACGAGCAGTACTTC; CDR3: CSAGRDYEQYF
D: NA; V: TRBV7-8; size: many; length: 13; J: TRBJ1-5; DNA: TGTGCCAGCAGCTTACTGGATGACCAGCCCCAGCATTTT; CDR3: CASSLLDDQPQHF
D: NA; V: TRBV7-9; size: NA; length: 12; J: TRBJ2-7; DNA: TGTGCCAGCAGCTTTAATAATATCGAGCAGTACTTC; CDR3: CASSFNNIEQYF
D: NA; V: TRBV7-9; size: many; length: 14; J: TRBJ1-6; DNA: TGTGCCAGCAGCTTAGGGGGGGCCGAAACCCCCCTCCACTTT; CDR3: CASSLGGAETPLHF
D: NA; V: TRBV30; size: NA; length: 17; J: TRBJ2-7; DNA: TGTGCCTGGAGTGTAGGGGGACGAATCTCTCTCTACGCCCAGCAGTACTTC; CDR3: CAWSVGGRISLYAQQYF
D: NA; V: TRBV12-3/TRBV12-4; size: many; length: 16; J: TRBJ2-5; DNA: TGTGCCAGCAGCGTCGGGGCAGGGAGACTTCAAGAGACCCAGTACTTC; CDR3: CASSVGAGRLQETQYF
D: NA; V: TRBV27; size: few; length: 16; J: TRBJ2-7; DNA: TGTGCCAGCAGTTTAAATTTTCGGGACGGCACCTACGAGCAGTACTTC; CDR3: CASSLNFRDGTYEQYF
D: NA; V: TRBV25-1; size: NA; length: 14; J: TRBJ2-5; DNA: TGTGCCAGCATGGGAGGGGGCCTTCGGGAGACCCAGTACTTC; CDR3: CASMGGGLRETQYF
D: NA; V: TRBV12-3/TRBV12-4; size: NA; length: 12; J: TRBJ2-2; DNA: TGTGCCAGCAAGCAATTCCCCGGGGAGCTGTTTTTT; CDR3: CASKQFPGELFF
D: NA; V: TRBV5-1; size: many; length: 17; J: TRBJ2-1; DNA: TGCGCCAGCAGCGAGAAAAGAGGACGGCAGGTGGAAAATGAGCAGTTCTTC; CDR3: CASSEKRGRQVENEQFF
D: NA; V: TRBV7-3; size: few; length: 16; J: TRBJ2-7; DNA: TGTGCCAGCAGCTTAACGGCGGCGGACCCGTTGAACGAGCAGTACTTC; CDR3: CASSLTAADPLNEQYF
D: NA; V: TRBV12-3/TRBV12-4; size: few; length: 15; J: TRBJ2-2; DNA: TGTGCCAGCGGTTACACAGGGTCGAGCACCGGGGAGCTGTTTTTT; CDR3: CASGYTGSSTGELFF
D: NA; V: TRBV6-2/TRBV6-3; size: few; length: 10; J: TRBJ1-1; DNA: TGTGCCAGCGGGGAGCATGAAGCTTTCTTT; CDR3: CASGEHEAFF
D: TRBD2; V: TRBV9; size: many; length: 15; J: TRBJ2-1; DNA: TGTGCCAGCAGCCCAAGCGGGAACTCCTACAATGAGCAGTTCTTC; CDR3: CASSPSGNSYNEQFF
D: NA; V: TRBV12-3/TRBV12-4; size: many; length: 16; J: TRBJ1-4; DNA: TGTGCCAGCAGTCCCGGAGTGCTAGCAACTAATGAAAAACTGTTTTTT; CDR3: CASSPGVLATNEKLFF
D: NA; V: TRBV12-3/TRBV12-4; size: few; length: 12; J: TRBJ1-5; DNA: TGTGCCAGCAGTTTAAACAGTCAGCCCCAGCATTTT; CDR3: CASSLNSQPQHF
D: NA; V: TRBV20-1; size: many; length: 13; J: TRBJ1-2; DNA: TGCAGTGCTATTGACCCTACTAACTATGGCTACACCTTC; CDR3: CSAIDPTNYGYTF
D: TRBD1; V: TRBV6-4; size: NA; length: 16; J: TRBJ1-1; DNA: TGTGCCAGCAGTAGGTCCGCGACAGGGGCTAACACTGAAGCTTTCTTT; CDR3: CASSRSATGANTEAFF
D: NA; V: TRBV30; size: many; length: 13; J: TRBJ1-1; DNA: TGTGCCTGGAGTCGGGGCTCGAACACTGAAGCTTTCTTT; CDR3: CAWSRGSNTEAFF